The present T cell receptor beta chain was sequenced within a study of blood T cell repertoires in COVID-19. Germline assignment: CDR1 LNHDA and CDR2 SQIVND (reference sequence). This CDR3 contains 15 residues. V dropped 7 bases and J dropped 8; count of bases not matched to a gene: 14. This clone has just a few counts. Here immunoSEQ multiplex PCR was the method, and the copy in TCRdb shows in-frame clones only, minus some. Among 150,000 to 200,000 clones listed, just under 85% were seen once. The rearrangement joins TRBV19 to TRBJ1-5; 7 bases align to TRBD1. This receptor was identified in an elderly woman with acute or convalescent COVID-19. The sample consisted of peripheral blood. CDR3 in DNA: TGTGCCAGTACCACAAGGGGACAGCCTAAGGAGCCCCAGCATTTT. It is translated as CASTTRGQPKEPQHF.